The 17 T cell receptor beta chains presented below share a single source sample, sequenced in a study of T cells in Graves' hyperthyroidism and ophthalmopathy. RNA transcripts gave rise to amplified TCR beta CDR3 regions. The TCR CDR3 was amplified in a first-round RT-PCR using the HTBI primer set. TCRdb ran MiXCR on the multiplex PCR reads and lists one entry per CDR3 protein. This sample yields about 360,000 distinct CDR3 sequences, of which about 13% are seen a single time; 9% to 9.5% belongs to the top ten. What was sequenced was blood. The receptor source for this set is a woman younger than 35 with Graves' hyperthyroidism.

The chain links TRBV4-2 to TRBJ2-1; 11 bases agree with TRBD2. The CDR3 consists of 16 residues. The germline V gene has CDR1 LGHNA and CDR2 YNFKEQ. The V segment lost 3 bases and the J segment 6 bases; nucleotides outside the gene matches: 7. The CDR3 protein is CASSQIGLAGGNEQFF. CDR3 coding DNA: TGTGCCAGCAGCCAGATCGGGCTAGCGGGGGGCAATGAGCAGTTCTTC.

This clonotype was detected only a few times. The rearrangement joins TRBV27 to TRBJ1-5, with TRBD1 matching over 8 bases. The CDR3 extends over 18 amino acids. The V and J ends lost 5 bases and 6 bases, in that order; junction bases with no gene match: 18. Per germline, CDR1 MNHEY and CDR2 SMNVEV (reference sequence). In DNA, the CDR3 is TGTGCCAGCAGTCCCCGGGACAGGAGGCGCACCGGGGGTCAGCCCCAGCATTTT. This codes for CASSPRDRRRTGGQPQHF.

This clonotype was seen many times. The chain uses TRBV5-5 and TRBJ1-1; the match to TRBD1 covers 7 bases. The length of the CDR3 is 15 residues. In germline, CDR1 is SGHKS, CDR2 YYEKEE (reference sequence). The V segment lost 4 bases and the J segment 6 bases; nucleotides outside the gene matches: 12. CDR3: CASSASGQSFSEAFF. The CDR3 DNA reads TGTGCCAGCAGCGCATCGGGACAGTCTTTTTCTGAAGCTTTCTTT.

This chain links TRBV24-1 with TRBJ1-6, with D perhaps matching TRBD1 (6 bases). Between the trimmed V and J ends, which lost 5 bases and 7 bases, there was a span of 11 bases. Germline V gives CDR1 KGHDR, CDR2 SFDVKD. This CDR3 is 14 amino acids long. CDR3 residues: CATSGTGRNSPLHF. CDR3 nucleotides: TGTGCCACCAGTGGAACAGGGAGAAATTCACCCCTCCACTTT.

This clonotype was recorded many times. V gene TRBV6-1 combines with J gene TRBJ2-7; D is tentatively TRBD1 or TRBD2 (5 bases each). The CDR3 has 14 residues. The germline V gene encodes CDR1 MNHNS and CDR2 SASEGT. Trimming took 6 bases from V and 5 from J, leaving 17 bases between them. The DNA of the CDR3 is TGTGCCAGCAGACCGCGTAGGGACGGGGACGAGCAGTACTTC. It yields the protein CASRPRRDGDEQYF.

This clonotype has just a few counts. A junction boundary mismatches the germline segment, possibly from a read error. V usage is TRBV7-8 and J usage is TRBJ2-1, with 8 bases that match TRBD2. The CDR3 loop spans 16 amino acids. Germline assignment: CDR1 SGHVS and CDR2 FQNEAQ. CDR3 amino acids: CASSPGGTRNNNEQSF. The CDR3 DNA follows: TGTGCCAGCAGCCCGGGTGGGACTAGAAACAACAATGAGCAGTCCTTC.

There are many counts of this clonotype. This CDR3 reads CASSRGGEETQYF. CDR3 coding DNA: TGTGCCAGCAGCAGGGGTGGGGAAGAGACCCAGTACTTC. V gene TRBV2 combines with J gene TRBJ2-5, with D tentatively TRBD1 (6 bases). Germline V gene data show CDR1 as SNHLY and CDR2 as FYNNEI. V gave up 6 bases and J gave up 3 bases, with 11 bases separating them. The length of the CDR3 is 13 residues.

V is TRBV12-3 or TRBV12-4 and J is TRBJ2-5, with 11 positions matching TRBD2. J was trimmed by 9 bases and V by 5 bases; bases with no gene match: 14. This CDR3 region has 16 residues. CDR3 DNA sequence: TGTGCCAGCAGTACTACCGGGACTAGCGGCTCAGTCGCCCAGTACTTC. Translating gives CASSTTGTSGSVAQYF.

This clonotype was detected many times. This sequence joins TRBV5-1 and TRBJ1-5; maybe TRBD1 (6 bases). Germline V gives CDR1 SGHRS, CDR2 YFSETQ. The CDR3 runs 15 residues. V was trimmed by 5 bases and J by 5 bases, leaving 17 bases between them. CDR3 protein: CASSPTGRFDQPQHF. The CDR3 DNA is TGCGCCAGCAGTCCTACAGGGAGGTTCGATCAGCCCCAGCATTTT.

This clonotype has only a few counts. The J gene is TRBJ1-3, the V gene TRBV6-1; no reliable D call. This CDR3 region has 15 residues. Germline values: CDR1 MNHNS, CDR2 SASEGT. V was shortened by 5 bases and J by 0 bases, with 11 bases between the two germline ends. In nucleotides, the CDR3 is TGTGCCAGCAGTATCCCCCGATTCTCTGGAAACACCATATATTTT. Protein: CASSIPRFSGNTIYF.

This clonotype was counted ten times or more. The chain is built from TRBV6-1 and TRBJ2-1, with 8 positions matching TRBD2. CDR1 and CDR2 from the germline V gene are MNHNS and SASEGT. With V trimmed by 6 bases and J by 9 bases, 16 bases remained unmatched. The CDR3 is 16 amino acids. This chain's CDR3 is CASSPGGTQGRSEQFF. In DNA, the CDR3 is TGTGCCAGCAGCCCGGGGGGGACACAAGGACGGAGTGAGCAGTTCTTC.

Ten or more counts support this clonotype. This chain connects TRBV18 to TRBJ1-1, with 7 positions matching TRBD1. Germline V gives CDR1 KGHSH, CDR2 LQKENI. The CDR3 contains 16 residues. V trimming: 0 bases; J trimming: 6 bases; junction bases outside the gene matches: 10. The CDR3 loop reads CASSPPPGGPRAEAFF. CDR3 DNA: TGTGCCAGCTCACCACCGCCAGGGGGGCCGAGGGCTGAAGCTTTCTTT.

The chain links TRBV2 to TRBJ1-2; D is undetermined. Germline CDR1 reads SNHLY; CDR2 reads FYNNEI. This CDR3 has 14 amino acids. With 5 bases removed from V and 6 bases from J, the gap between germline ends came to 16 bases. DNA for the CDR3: TGTGCCAGCAGTTTATTCCCTCGGGAGGATGGCTACACCTTC. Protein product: CASSLFPREDGYTF.

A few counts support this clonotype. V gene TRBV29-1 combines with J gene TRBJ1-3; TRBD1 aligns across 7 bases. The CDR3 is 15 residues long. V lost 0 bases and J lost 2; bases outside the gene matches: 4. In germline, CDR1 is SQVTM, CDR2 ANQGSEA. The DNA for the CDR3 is TGCAGCGTTGAAGACAGGGACAGCCCTGGAAACACCATATATTTT. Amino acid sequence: CSVEDRDSPGNTIYF. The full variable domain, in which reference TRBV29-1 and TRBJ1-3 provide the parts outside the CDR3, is SAVISQKPSRDICQRGTSLTIQCQVDSQVTMMFWYRQQPGQSLTLIATANQGSEATYESGFVIDKFPISRPNLTFSTLTVSNMSPEDSSIYLCSVEDRDSPGNTIYFGEGSWLTVV.

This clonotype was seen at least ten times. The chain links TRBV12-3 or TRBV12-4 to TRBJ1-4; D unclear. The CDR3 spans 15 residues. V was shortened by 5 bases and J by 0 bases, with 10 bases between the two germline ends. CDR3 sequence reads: CASSLGIATNEKLFF. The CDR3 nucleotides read TGTGCCAGCAGTCTTGGGATTGCAACTAATGAAAAACTGTTTTTT.

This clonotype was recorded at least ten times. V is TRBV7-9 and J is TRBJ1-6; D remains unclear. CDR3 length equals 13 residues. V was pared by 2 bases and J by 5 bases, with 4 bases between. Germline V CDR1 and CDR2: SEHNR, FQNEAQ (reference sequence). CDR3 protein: CASSLRNNSPLHF. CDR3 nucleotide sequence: TGTGCCAGCAGCTTAAGAAATAATTCACCCCTCCACTTT. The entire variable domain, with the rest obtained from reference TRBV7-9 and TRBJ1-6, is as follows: DTGVSQNPRHKITKRGQNVTFRCDPISEHNRLYWYRQTLGQGPEFLTYFQNEAQLEKSRLLSDRFSAERPKGSFSTLEIQRTEQGDSAMYLCASSLRNNSPLHFGNGTRLTVT.

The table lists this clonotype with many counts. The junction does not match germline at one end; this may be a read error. The CDR3 nucleotides read TGTGCCAGCAGTATAGCGGGAGGGCTGTCCGGAGAGACCCAGTACTTC. It yields the protein CASSIAGGLSGETQYF. The J gene is TRBJ2-5, the V gene TRBV12-3 or TRBV12-4; 11 nucleotides line up with TRBD2. This CDR3 has 16 amino acids.